This T cell receptor beta chain was sequenced during a study of PD-L1 blockade in urothelial cancer. CDR1 and CDR2 from the germline V gene are SGHDT and YYEEEE. The V gene end was trimmed by 2 bases and the J gene end by 2 bases; junction bases not matched to a gene: 7. The CDR3 contains 16 residues. Time point given: peripheral blood 6 weeks after treatment start. Sequenced by immunoSEQ multiplex PCR; TCRdb stores in-frame clones only, minus some. The sample holds more than 90,000 clones, 85% to 95% seen once. The receptor was derived from a man between 60 and 75 years old with urothelial cancer. The sample consisted of PBMCs, taken around atezolizumab (anti-PD-L1) treatment. This sequence joins TRBV5-6 and TRBJ2-3; 8 bases line up with TRBD2. The CDR3 DNA reads as TGTGCCAGCAGCTTCACTCTAGCGGGCTCCACAGATACGCAGTATTTT. Residues: CASSFTLAGSTDTQYF.